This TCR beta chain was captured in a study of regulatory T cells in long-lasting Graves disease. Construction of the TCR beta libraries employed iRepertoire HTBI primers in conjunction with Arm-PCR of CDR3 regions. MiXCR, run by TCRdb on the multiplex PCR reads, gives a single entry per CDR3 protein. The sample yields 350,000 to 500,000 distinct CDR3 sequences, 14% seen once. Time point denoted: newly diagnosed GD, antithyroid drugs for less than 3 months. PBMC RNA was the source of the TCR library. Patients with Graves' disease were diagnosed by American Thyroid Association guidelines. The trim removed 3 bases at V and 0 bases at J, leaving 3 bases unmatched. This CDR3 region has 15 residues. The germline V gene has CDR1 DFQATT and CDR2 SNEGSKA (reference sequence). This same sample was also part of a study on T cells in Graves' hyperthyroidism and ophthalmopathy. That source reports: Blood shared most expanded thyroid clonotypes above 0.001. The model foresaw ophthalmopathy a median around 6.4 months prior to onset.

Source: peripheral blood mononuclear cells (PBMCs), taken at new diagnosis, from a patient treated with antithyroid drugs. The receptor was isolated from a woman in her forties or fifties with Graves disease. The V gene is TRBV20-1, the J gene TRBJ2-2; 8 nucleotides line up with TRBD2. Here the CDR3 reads CSARVAGSNTGELFF. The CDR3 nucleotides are TGCAGTGCTAGGGTAGCGGGATCGAACACCGGGGAGCTGTTTTTT.